The 4 T cell receptor beta chains given below trace back to one sample, sequenced in a study of T cells in Graves' hyperthyroidism and ophthalmopathy (dated by TCRdb to between 2019 and 2020). The library was produced with multiplex PCR. Data came from an Illumina HiSeq 2000. The TCR beta CDR3 regions were amplified from the RNA transcripts. A first-round RT-PCR of the TCR CDR3 used the HTBI primer set with the Qiagen OneStep RT-PCR kit. The public reads were quality trimmed at Q25 with fastp and then assembled into clones with MiXCR by TCRdb, keeping productive beta chains. Each CDR3 protein appears once, grouped with its most common genes and DNA. The sample table shows hundreds of thousands of distinct CDR3 sequences, and roughly 37% are seen once. Of the sample, approximately 10% is held by the ten largest clones. Sequencing input: blood. Every receptor here comes from a man between 18 and 29 years old with Graves' hyperthyroidism.

This clonotype was counted at least ten times. This chain joins TRBV25-1 and TRBJ1-2, with unresolved D. With 11 bases removed from V and 0 bases from J, the gap between germline ends came to 7 bases. CDR3 length: 11 residues. Germline CDR1 and CDR2: MGHDK and SYGVNS. The CDR3 spells CASATNYGYTF. CDR3 nucleotides: TGTGCCTCGGCAACTAACTATGGCTACACCTTC.

This clonotype has only a few counts. The chain recombines TRBV7-9 with TRBJ2-5, with 9 bases fitting TRBD1. Looked up from germline, CDR1 is SEHNR and CDR2 is FQNEAQ (reference sequence). The ends lost 6 bases at V and 13 bases at J; junction bases unmatched: 15. The CDR3 contains 14 residues. This chain's CDR3 is CASSPRTGDSPRYF. DNA of the CDR3: TGTGCCAGCAGTCCGCGGACAGGGGACTCCCCTAGGTACTTC.

This clonotype has at least ten counts. The chain combines TRBV10-2 with TRBJ1-6; unclear D gene. From germline, CDR1 is WSHSY and CDR2 SAAADI. V lost 8 bases, J lost 7 bases, and 15 bases lay in between. This CDR3 is built from 14 residues. The CDR3 here is CASDPGRMNSPLHF. As DNA, the CDR3 is TGCGCCAGCGACCCCGGACGGATGAATTCACCCCTCCACTTT.

The rearrangement uses TRBV19 and TRBJ1-1, with D perhaps TRBD1 (6 bases). Trimming left V 3 bases short and J 6 bases short, with 14 bases between. This CDR3 region has 14 residues. Germline V CDR1 and CDR2: LNHDA, SQIVND (reference sequence). The CDR3 region has the DNA TGTGCCAGTAGTATTCCCCACAGGGATGCTGAAGCTTTCTTT. Encoded protein: CASSIPHRDAEAFF. The variable domain in full, completed from reference TRBV19 and TRBJ1-1, reads DGGITQSPKYLFRKEGQNVTLSCEQNLNHDAMYWYRQDPGQGLRLIYYSQIVNDFQKGDIAEGYSVSREKKESFPLTVTSAQKNPTAFYLCASSIPHRDAEAFFGQGTRLTVV.